The 29 T cell receptor beta chains reported below all come from one sample, sequenced in a study of persistence of HIV-infected CD4 T cells. An overlapping HIV-1 Gag peptide pool stimulated these cells at 0.95 to 1 ug/peptide/mL. Sorting selected CD4+ T cells upregulating both CD40 ligand and CD69. This was the immunoSEQ version 4 assay in survey mode. Method: immunoSEQ multiplex PCR; TCRdb's copy keeps in-frame clones and lacks some. The repertoire consists of around 13,000 clones, with around 66% occurring once and the leading ten covering 6.9%. The antigens for these receptors are not known. The specimen was CD4+ T cells sorted from PBMCs after approximately 19-hour stimulation, collected from a patient who received antiretroviral therapy. These TCRs come from an adult man with HIV who was CMV-seropositive.

This chain joins TRBV7-9 and TRBJ2-3; TRBD2 aligns across 12 bases. V trimming: 1 base; J trimming: 1 base; junction bases outside the gene matches: 9. The germline gives CDR1 SEHNR, CDR2 FQNEAQ (reference sequence). The CDR3 is 19 amino acids. CDR3 loop: CASSLGTSGAFGGTDTQYF. The CDR3 nucleotides are TGTGCCAGCAGCTTAGGGACTAGCGGGGCATTTGGGGGCACAGATACGCAGTATTTT.

In this sample, this clone turned up once. The gene calls are TRBV3-1 (or the pseudogene TRBV3-2) and TRBJ1-2; D not resolved. The germline V gene has CDR1 LGHDT and CDR2 YNNKEL (reference sequence). Trimming removed 0 bases from V and 3 bases from J, with 14 bases in between. This CDR3 region has 16 residues. The CDR3, as DNA: TGTGCCAGCAGCCAAGACGTACGGGGAAGATACTATGGCTACACCTTC. It encodes CASSQDVRGRYYGYTF.

CDR3 loop: CAIGYGTGNQPQHF. CDR3 DNA sequence: TGTGCCATCGGGTATGGGACAGGGAATCAGCCCCAGCATTTT. The rearrangement uses TRBV10-3 and TRBJ1-5; 9 bases agree with TRBD1. V gave up 8 bases and J gave up 4 bases; unmatched junction bases: 6. CDR3 length: 14 amino acids. From germline, CDR1 is ENHRY and CDR2 SYGVKD.

CDR3 loop: CASSTDRGNEQFF. CDR3 nucleotide sequence: TGCGCCAGCAGCACCGACAGGGGCAATGAGCAGTTCTTC. The chain recombines TRBV10-1 with TRBJ2-1; 8 bases are shared with TRBD1. Looked up from germline, CDR1 is WNHNN and CDR2 is SYGVQD (reference sequence). The V gene end was trimmed by 6 bases and the J gene end by 6 bases; junction bases not matched to a gene: 4. The CDR3 extends over 13 amino acids.

The V and J genes are TRBV7-6 and TRBJ1-4; no clear D. The CDR3 length is 14 residues. Between the trimmed V and J ends, which lost 3 bases and 3 bases, there was a span of 8 bases. CDR1 SGHVS and CDR2 FNYEAQ come from the germline V gene. The CDR3 DNA is TGTGCCAGCAGCTTTTTTGGGGCTAATGAAAAACTGTTTTTT. It translates to CASSFFGANEKLFF. The entire variable domain, with the rest obtained from reference TRBV7-6 and TRBJ1-4, is as follows: GAGVSQSPRYKVTKRGQDVALRCDPISGHVSLYWYRQALGQGPEFLTYFNYEAQQDKSGLPNDRFSAERPEGSISTLTIQRTEQRDSAMYRCASSFFGANEKLFFGSGTQLSVL.

The chain employs TRBV27 and TRBJ1-5, with 7 bases that match TRBD1. CDR3 length: 18 amino acids. Germline V gene sequence: CDR1 MNHEY, CDR2 SMNVEV (reference sequence). V shed 6 bases and J 0 bases; nucleotides not matched to a gene: 14. This CDR3 reads CASSSGQFGIYSNQPQHF. As DNA, the CDR3 is TGTGCCAGCAGCTCGGGACAGTTCGGGATTTATAGCAATCAGCCCCAGCATTTT.

In DNA form, the CDR3 reads TGTGCCAGCAGCTTGCAGGGGGCCCATGAGCAGTTCTTC. This encodes CASSLQGAHEQFF. This chain uses TRBV7-7 with TRBJ2-1; the match to TRBD1 covers 8 bases. Losses at the gene ends were 3 bases for V and 8 bases for J; bases not matched to a gene: 3. CDR1 SSHAT and CDR2 FNYEAQ come from the germline V gene (reference sequence). This CDR3 has 13 amino acids.

This chain joins TRBV3-1 (or the pseudogene TRBV3-2) and TRBJ2-5; the D gene is possibly TRBD1 (5 bases). Germline V gene data show CDR1 as LGHDT and CDR2 as YNNKEL (reference sequence). The CDR3 sequence is 15 residues long. Deletions cut 1 base from V and 4 bases from J, with 13 bases between. As DNA, the CDR3 is TGTGCCAGCAGCCAAGGCAGGGCGCAGGGAGAGACCCAGTACTTC. It specifies CASSQGRAQGETQYF.

CDR3 in amino acids: CASSLAAAGGSTDTQYF. In DNA form, the CDR3 reads TGTGCCAGCAGCTTAGCGGCAGCGGGGGGGAGCACAGATACGCAGTATTTT. This sequence joins TRBV7-9 and TRBJ2-3, with 10 positions matching TRBD2. This CDR3 region has 17 residues. The germline V gene encodes CDR1 SEHNR and CDR2 FQNEAQ (reference sequence). V shed 0 bases and J 0 bases; nucleotides not matched to a gene: 3.

V is TRBV5-6 and J is TRBJ2-4, with D unresolved. The germline V and J ends were trimmed by 2 bases and 0 bases, with 12 bases remaining between them. CDR3 length equals 16 residues. Per germline, CDR1 SGHDT and CDR2 YYEEEE. The CDR3 coding sequence is TGTGCCAGCAGCTTCCCCCACTTGGTAGCCAAAAACATTCAGTACTTC. It is translated as CASSFPHLVAKNIQYF.

J is TRBJ2-7 and V is TRBV7-8; D unclear. V lost 1 base to trimming and J lost 5 bases, with 12 bases between them. CDR3 length equals 14 residues. Germline V CDR1 and CDR2: SGHVS, FQNEAQ. CDR3 DNA sequence: TGTGCCAGCAGCTTAGTGGCCCCCCAAAACGAGCAGTACTTC. Translating it yields CASSLVAPQNEQYF.

This clone was detected a few times. The chain joins TRBV12-3 or TRBV12-4 to TRBJ1-1, with D unresolved. The CDR3 is 13 residues long. Trimming shortened V by 7 bases and J by 1 base, and 10 bases separated the two germline ends. CDR3 sequence reads: CASISPGNTEAFF. CDR3 DNA: TGTGCCAGCATCTCTCCCGGGAACACTGAAGCTTTCTTT.

This clone was seen a single time. CDR3 bases: TGTGCCATCAGTTACCCTAAGGGACAGGGGTTCCACTTT. Translated: CAISYPKGQGFHF. V usage is TRBV10-3 and J usage is TRBJ1-6; the match to TRBD1 covers 10 bases. J gave up 17 bases and V 5 bases, and 9 bases lay outside the gene matches. Germline V CDR1 and CDR2: ENHRY, SYGVKD. CDR3 length equals 13 residues.

This chain's CDR3 is CASSPKLATYNEQFF. In nucleotides, the CDR3 is TGTGCCAGCTCACCAAAGCTAGCGACGTACAATGAGCAGTTCTTC. V and J are TRBV18 and TRBJ2-1; weak D call: TRBD2 (6 bases). V was pared by 2 bases and J by 4 bases, with 12 bases between. The germline CDR1 and CDR2 sequences are KGHSH and LQKENI. The CDR3 consists of 15 residues.

This rearrangement joins TRBV11-3 to TRBJ1-1; a weak D match, TRBD1 (5 bases). The CDR3 totals 14 residues. V was pared by 3 bases and J by 1 base, with 9 bases between. The germline V gene encodes CDR1 SGHNT and CDR2 YENEEA. The CDR3 reads CASSFRGGNTEAFF. The CDR3, as DNA: TGTGCCAGCAGCTTCCGGGGGGGGAACACTGAAGCTTTCTTT.

For this clone: Germline and junction disagree at one end, which may indicate a read error. Here the CDR3 DNA reads TGTGCCAGCGGTGAGGGGGGCCAGGACCCCACCTTC. The encoded protein is CASGEGGQDPTF. The chain carries TRBV6-1 and TRBJ1-2; TRBD1 might be the D (6 bases). The CDR3 loop spans 12 amino acids. Per germline, CDR1 MNHNS and CDR2 SASEGT.

This clone occurred once. This chain links TRBV5-6 with TRBJ1-2; 10 nucleotides match TRBD1. V gave up 4 bases and J gave up 4 bases; unmatched junction bases: 10. The germline CDR1 and CDR2 sequences are SGHDT and YYEEEE. CDR3 size: 16 residues. The CDR3 DNA reads as TGTGCCAGCAGCCCGCGGGACAGGGGCTTCTTCTATGGCTACACCTTC. Its translation is CASSPRDRGFFYGYTF.

The rearrangement joins TRBV5-1 to TRBJ2-1; 10 bases line up with TRBD2. V lost 4 bases, J lost 6 bases, and 7 bases stayed unmatched. Germline CDR1 is SGHRS and CDR2 is YFSETQ. The CDR3 has 15 amino acids. CDR3 nucleotide sequence: TGCGCCAGCAGCCGCGAAGCGGGAGGGCCCAATGAGCAGTTCTTC. Protein product: CASSREAGGPNEQFF.

The genes are TRBV7-3 and TRBJ2-5, with D uncertain. CDR1 is SGHTA and CDR2 is FQGTGA in the germline V gene. The V end was cut by 3 bases, the J end by 5 bases, with 10 bases between. There are 13 residues in the CDR3. CDR3 region: CASSFSTLETQYF. The CDR3, as DNA: TGTGCCAGCAGCTTTAGCACACTGGAGACCCAGTACTTC.

This clone was counted only a few times. The chain employs TRBV7-6 and TRBJ2-3; D not certain. The CDR3 consists of 12 residues. Per germline, CDR1 SGHVS and CDR2 FNYEAQ. With 1 base removed from V and 5 bases from J, the gap between germline ends came to 4 bases. The CDR3 DNA reads TGTGCCAGCAGCTTAGTAGGAGATACGCAGTATTTT. Protein: CASSLVGDTQYF.

The chain is built from TRBV28 and TRBJ2-2; D could derive from TRBD1 or TRBD2 (5 bases each). The CDR3 consists of 12 residues. V was trimmed by 2 bases and J by 9 bases, leaving 7 bases between them. Germline V gene sequence: CDR1 MDHEN, CDR2 SYDVKM. This CDR3 is CASSLRGWELFF. The DNA for the CDR3 is TGTGCCAGCAGTTTACGGGGCTGGGAGCTGTTTTTT. The complete variable domain, with remaining parts taken from reference TRBV28 and TRBJ2-2, reads DVKVTQSSRYLVKRTGEKVFLECVQDMDHENMFWYRQDPGLGLRLIYFSYDVKMKEKGDIPEGYSVSREKKERFSLILESASTNQTSMYLCASSLRGWELFFGEGSRLTVL.

The chain employs TRBV5-1 and TRBJ1-5, with D possibly being TRBD1 (6 bases). The CDR3 has 15 residues. The germline V gene has CDR1 SGHRS and CDR2 YFSETQ. Trimming stripped 0 bases from V and 2 bases from J, with 9 bases between. CDR3 amino acids: CASSLEGERNQPQHF. CDR3 DNA sequence: TGCGCCAGCAGCTTGGAGGGGGAACGCAATCAGCCCCAGCATTTT.

As to this clone: The junction departs from the called germline gene at one end, perhaps through a read error. The J gene is TRBJ2-5, the V gene TRBV18; D is ambiguous. The CDR3 is made up of 14 amino acids. Germline V lookup: CDR1 KGHSH, CDR2 LQKENI. CDR3 DNA sequence: TGTGCCGGCTCACCTAGGGCTAATGAAGAGACCCAGTACTTC. Residues: CAGSPRANEETQYF.

By proportion, this clone is medium-sized. The gene calls are TRBV20-1 and TRBJ1-2; TRBD1 is a possible D gene (5 bases). CDR1 and CDR2 (germline): DFQATT, SNEGSKA (reference sequence). V was pared by 3 bases and J by 7 bases, with 12 bases between. There are 12 residues in the CDR3. Here the CDR3 reads CSASFQGRGYTF. CDR3 nucleotide sequence: TGCAGTGCTAGTTTCCAGGGTCGTGGCTACACCTTC.

CDR3 nucleotides: TGCGCCAGCAGTGATCGTCAGGGGGTCGCCTACGAGCAGTACTTC. Its translation: CASSDRQGVAYEQYF. V is TRBV10-2 and J is TRBJ2-7, with 7 positions matching TRBD1. This CDR3 spans 15 amino acids. With 3 bases clipped from V and 2 bases from J, the junction kept 7 bases outside the gene matches. Germline V gives CDR1 WSHSY, CDR2 SAAADI.

The gene calls are TRBV29-1 and TRBJ1-1; 7 nucleotides align to TRBD1. V shed 4 bases and J 0 bases; nucleotides not matched to a gene: 2. The CDR3 is made up of 13 amino acids. Germline CDR1 and CDR2: SQVTM and ANQGSEA. The CDR3 sequence is CSVATGLNTEAFF. CDR3 sequence (DNA): TGCAGCGTTGCGACAGGGTTGAACACTGAAGCTTTCTTT.

CDR3 amino acids: CASSLNGPSYEQYF. The CDR3 DNA follows: TGTGCCAGCAGCTTAAACGGGCCCTCCTACGAGCAGTACTTC. The V and J genes are TRBV7-2 and TRBJ2-7; D is ambiguous. V gave up 2 bases and J gave up 0 bases, with 8 bases separating them. The CDR3 extends over 14 amino acids. Germline V gene lookup returns CDR1 SGHTA and CDR2 FQGNSA.

V usage is TRBV4-1 and J usage is TRBJ2-3; D is uncertain. The V gene lost 4 bases and the J gene lost 6 bases, with 14 bases spanning the gap. The CDR3 is 14 amino acids. The germline V gene encodes CDR1 MGHRA and CDR2 YSYEKL. The CDR3: CASSPGRVEDTQYF. The CDR3 DNA sequence: TGCGCCAGCAGCCCCGGAAGGGTTGAGGATACGCAGTATTTT.

Regarding this clone: Other DNA sequences in the sample encode the same CDR3. V gene TRBV2 combines with J gene TRBJ2-7; D is ambiguous. The CDR3 has 12 residues. Germline CDR1 SNHLY, CDR2 FYNNEI. With 3 bases removed from V and 7 bases from J, the gap between germline ends came to 10 bases. In DNA, the CDR3 is TGTGCCAGCAGTGACGGTGGTTATGAGCAGTACTTC. Translating gives CASSDGGYEQYF. Based on the CDR3 plus reference TRBV2 and TRBJ2-7, the full variable domain is EPEVTQTPSHQVTQMGQEVILRCVPISNHLYFYWYRQILGQKVEFLVSFYNNEISEKSEIFDDQFSVERPDGSNFTLKIRSTKLEDSAMYFCASSDGGYEQYFGPGTRLTVT.